The clone carrying this T cell receptor beta chain came up a few times. Its antigen is still unknown. The CDR3 loop spans 13 amino acids. Germline CDR1 is ENHRY and CDR2 is SYGVKD. V was cut by 6 bases and J by 0 bases, with 6 bases left in between. One entry per CDR3 protein results from TCRdb running MiXCR on the reads. Counted here are 200,000 to 250,000 distinct CDR3 sequences, 22% occurring once; the ten biggest clones make up roughly 18%. This entry belongs to a study of T cell repertoires in cytomegalovirus infection. The wider study: Public signatures in TCR beta pointed to CMV infection and matching HLA type. The study's findings and limits: The cumulative frequency of public TCR beta families distinguished individuals who carried CMV together with the relevant HLA. Predominance within the ex vivo response was attributable to HLA-C-restricted CMV-specific TCR beta clonotypes.

Sequenced: CD8+ T cells from PBMCs. The chain recombines TRBV10-3 with TRBJ1-5; unclear D gene. The TCR was taken from a human donor in good health (CMV status not recorded). Some clones in this sample may be carry-over from other donors' samples. CDR3 coding DNA: TGTGCCATCAGGGACGGTAGCAATCAGCCCCAGCATTTT. Protein: CAIRDGSNQPQHF.